This TCR beta chain is drawn from a study of cytomegalovirus exposure and HLA in healthy donors. The table came from immunoSEQ multiplex PCR; TCRdb's copy has only in-frame clones and leaves some out. Of approximately 59,000 clones in the sample, around 93% were seen once. V shed 2 bases, J shed 8 bases, and the junction held 5 bases outside the gene matches. This CDR3 is 13 amino acids long. Germline CDR1 and CDR2: SGHAT and FQNNGV. The TCR comes from a woman younger than 35 in good health and CMV-seropositive. This rearrangement joins TRBV11-2 to TRBJ1-2; 7 bases are a match to TRBD1. The sequenced sample consisted of PBMCs. The CDR3 DNA reads TGTGCCAGCAGCTTAAAGGGGGCGGGAGGCTACACCTTC. Amino acids: CASSLKGAGGYTF.